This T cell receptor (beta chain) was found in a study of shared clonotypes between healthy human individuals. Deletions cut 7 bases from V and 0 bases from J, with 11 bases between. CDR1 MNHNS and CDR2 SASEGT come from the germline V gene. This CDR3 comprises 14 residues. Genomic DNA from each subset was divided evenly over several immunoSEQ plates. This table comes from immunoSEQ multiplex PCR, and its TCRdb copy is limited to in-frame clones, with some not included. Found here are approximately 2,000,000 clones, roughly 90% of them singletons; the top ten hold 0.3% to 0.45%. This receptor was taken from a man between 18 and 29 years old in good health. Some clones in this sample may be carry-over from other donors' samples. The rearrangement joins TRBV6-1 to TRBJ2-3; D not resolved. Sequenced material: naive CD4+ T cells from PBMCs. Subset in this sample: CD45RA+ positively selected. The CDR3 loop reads CASTTSFSTDTQYF. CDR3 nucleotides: TGTGCCAGCACCACGAGTTTTAGCACAGATACGCAGTATTTT.